The subject of this entry is one TCR beta chain. No antigen is known for it. Every donor was a healthy person donating bone marrow. 60 Vbeta and 13 Jbeta primers were used in PCR. The protocol was immunoSEQ multiplex PCR, while the TCRdb copy is restricted to in-frame clones and leaves out a portion. Of nearly 110,000 clones listed, about four fifths are singletons. Germline V CDR1 and CDR2: LNHDA, SQIVND (reference sequence). Losses at the gene ends were 8 bases for V and 2 bases for J; bases not matched to a gene: 3. The CDR3 sequence is 13 residues long. This specimen comes from a study of cytomegalovirus exposure and HLA in healthy donors. General study points: Researchers counted roughly 150 TCR beta chains as cytomegalovirus-associated. CMV antigen specificity was confirmed in vitro for a few CMV-associated chains. Later on, an analysis tied 15,000 or so TCR beta sequences to HLA alleles at 0.05 false discovery rate.

The origin of this receptor is a man aged 25-40 years in good health and CMV-seropositive. The sequenced material came from PBMCs. This rearrangement joins TRBV19 to TRBJ2-1, with 7 bases matching TRBD1. This CDR3 reads CASGQVAYNEQFF. The CDR3 DNA reads as TGTGCCAGTGGACAGGTGGCCTACAATGAGCAGTTCTTC.